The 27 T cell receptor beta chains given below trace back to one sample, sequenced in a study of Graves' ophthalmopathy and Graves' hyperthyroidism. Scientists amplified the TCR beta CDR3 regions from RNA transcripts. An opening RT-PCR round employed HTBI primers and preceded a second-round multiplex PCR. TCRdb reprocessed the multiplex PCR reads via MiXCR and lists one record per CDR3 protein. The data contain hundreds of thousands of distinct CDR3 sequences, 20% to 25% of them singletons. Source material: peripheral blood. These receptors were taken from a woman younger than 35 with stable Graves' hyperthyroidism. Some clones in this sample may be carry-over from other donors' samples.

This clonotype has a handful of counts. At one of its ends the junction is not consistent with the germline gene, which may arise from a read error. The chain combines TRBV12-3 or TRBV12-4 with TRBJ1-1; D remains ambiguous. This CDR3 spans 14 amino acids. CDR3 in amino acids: CASSYIQMNTDAFF. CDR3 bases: TGTGCCAGCAGTTATATCCAGATGAACACTGATGCTTTCTTT.

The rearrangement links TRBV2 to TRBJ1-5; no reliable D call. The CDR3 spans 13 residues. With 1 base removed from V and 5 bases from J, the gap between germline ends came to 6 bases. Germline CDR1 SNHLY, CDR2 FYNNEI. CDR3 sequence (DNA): TGTGCCAGCAGTGAAGAACACCATCAGCCCCAGCATTTT. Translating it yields CASSEEHHQPQHF.

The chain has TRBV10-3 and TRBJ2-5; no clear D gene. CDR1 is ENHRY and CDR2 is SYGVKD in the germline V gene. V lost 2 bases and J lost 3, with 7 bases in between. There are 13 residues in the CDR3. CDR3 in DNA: TGTGCCATCAGTGAGACGACCGAAGAGACCCAGTACTTC. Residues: CAISETTEETQYF.

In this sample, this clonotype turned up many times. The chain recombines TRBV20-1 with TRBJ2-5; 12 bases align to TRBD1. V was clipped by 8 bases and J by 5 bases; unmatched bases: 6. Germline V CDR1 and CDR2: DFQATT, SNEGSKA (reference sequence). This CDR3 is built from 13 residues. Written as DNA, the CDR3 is TGCAGTTCCGGGACAGGGGGCGCGGAGACCCAGTACTTC. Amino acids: CSSGTGGAETQYF.

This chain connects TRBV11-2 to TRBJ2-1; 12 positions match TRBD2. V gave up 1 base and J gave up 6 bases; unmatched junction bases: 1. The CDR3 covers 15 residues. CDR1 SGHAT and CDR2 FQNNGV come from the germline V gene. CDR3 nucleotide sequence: TGTGCCAGCAGCTTAGGACTAGCGGGGGTCAATGAGCAGTTCTTC. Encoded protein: CASSLGLAGVNEQFF.

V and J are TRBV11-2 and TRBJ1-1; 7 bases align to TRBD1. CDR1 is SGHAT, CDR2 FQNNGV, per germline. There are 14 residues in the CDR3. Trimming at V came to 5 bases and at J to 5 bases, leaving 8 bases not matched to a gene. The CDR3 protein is CASSPMAGGTEAFF. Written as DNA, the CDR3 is TGTGCCAGCAGCCCCATGGCAGGGGGGACTGAAGCTTTCTTT.

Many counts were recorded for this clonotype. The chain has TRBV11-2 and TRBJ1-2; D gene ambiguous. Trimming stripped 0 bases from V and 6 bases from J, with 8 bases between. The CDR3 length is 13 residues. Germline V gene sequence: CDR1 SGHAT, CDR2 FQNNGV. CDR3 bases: TGTGCCAGCAGCTTAGATCCGGGGAATGGCTACACCTTC. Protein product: CASSLDPGNGYTF.

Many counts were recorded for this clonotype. CDR3 nucleotides: TGTGCCAGCAGGCAAAGACAGGGAGGTTGGAATTCACCCCTCCACTTT. Translation: CASRQRQGGWNSPLHF. The chain uses TRBV28 and TRBJ1-6; 7 nucleotides agree with TRBD1. Germline V gives CDR1 MDHEN, CDR2 SYDVKM. The CDR3 spans 16 residues. J gave up 7 bases and V 6 bases, and 12 bases lay outside the gene matches.

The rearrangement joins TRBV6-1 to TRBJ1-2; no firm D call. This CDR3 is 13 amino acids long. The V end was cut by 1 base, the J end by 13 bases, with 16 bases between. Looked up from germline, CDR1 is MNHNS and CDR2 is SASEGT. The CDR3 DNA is TGTGCCAGCAGTGAAGGGGAAAGGGCCCACGTCACCTTC. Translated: CASSEGERAHVTF.

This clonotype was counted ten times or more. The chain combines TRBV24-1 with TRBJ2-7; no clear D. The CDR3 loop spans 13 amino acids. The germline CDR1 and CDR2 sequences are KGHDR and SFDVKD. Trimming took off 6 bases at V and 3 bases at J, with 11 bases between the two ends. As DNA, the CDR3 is TGTGCCACCAGTAAGGGCCAAGACTACGAGCAGTACTTC. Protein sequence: CATSKGQDYEQYF.

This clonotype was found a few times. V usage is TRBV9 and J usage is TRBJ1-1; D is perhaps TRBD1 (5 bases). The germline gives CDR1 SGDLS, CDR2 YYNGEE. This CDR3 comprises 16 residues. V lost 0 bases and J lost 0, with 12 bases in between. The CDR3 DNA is TGTGCCAGCAGCGTAGGAGGTAGGGGAATGAACACTGAAGCTTTCTTT. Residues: CASSVGGRGMNTEAFF.

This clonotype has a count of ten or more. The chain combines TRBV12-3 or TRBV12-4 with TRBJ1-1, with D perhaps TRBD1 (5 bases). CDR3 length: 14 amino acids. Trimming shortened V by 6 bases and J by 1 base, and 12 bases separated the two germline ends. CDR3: CASSYGHQNTEAFF. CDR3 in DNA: TGTGCCAGCAGCTACGGACACCAGAACACTGAAGCTTTCTTT.

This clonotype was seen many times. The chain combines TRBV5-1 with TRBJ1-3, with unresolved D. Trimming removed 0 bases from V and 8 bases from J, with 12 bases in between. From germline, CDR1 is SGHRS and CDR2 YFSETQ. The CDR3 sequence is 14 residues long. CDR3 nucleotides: TGCGCCAGCAGCTTGGCCGACATGACCGACACCATATATTTT. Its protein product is CASSLADMTDTIYF.

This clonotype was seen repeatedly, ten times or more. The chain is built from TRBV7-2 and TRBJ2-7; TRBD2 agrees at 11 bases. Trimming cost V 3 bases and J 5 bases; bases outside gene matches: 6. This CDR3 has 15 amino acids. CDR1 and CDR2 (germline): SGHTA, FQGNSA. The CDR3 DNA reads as TGTGCCAGCAGCTTCTTAGCGGGGGGGCCCCACGAGCAGTACTTC. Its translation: CASSFLAGGPHEQYF.

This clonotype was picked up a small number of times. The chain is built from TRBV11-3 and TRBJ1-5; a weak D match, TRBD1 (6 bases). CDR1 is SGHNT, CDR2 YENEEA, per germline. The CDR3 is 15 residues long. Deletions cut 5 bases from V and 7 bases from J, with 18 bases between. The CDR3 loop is CASSLNPGAEQPQHF. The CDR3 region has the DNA TGTGCCAGCAGCCTAAATCCAGGGGCAGAGCAGCCCCAGCATTTT.

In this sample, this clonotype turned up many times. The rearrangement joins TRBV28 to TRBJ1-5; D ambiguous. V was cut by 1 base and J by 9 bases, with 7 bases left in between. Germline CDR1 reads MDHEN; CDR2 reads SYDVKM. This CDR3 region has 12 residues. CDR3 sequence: CASSLSARPQHF. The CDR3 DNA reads TGTGCCAGCAGTTTATCGGCCAGGCCCCAGCATTTT.

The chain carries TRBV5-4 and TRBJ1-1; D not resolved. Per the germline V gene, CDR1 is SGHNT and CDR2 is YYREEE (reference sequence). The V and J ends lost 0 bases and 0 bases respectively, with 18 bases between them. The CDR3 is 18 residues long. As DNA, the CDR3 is TGTGCCAGCAGCTTGGCGTTTGAACGTTTTGGACTGAACACTGAAGCTTTCTTT. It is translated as CASSLAFERFGLNTEAFF. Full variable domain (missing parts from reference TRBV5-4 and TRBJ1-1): ETGVTQSPTHLIKTRGQQVTLRCSSQSGHNTVSWYQQALGQGPQFIFQYYREEENGRGNFPPRFSGLQFPNYSSELNVNALELDDSALYLCASSLAFERFGLNTEAFFGQGTRLTVV.

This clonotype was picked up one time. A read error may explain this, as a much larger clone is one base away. The CDR3 coding sequence is TGCGCCAGCAGCTTGGGGTCGGGGTTCCAAGAGACCCAGTACTTC. Protein: CASSLGSGFQETQYF. This rearrangement joins TRBV5-1 to TRBJ2-5, with D possibly being TRBD2 (5 bases). V was shortened by 0 bases and J by 1 base, with 10 bases between the two germline ends. This CDR3 spans 15 amino acids. Germline V gene lookup returns CDR1 SGHRS and CDR2 YFSETQ.

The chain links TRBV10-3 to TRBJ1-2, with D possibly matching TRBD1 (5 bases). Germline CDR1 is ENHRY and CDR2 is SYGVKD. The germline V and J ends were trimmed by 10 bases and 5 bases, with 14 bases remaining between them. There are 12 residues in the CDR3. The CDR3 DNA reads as TGTGCCAATCGGGACGACCTATATGGCTACACCTTC. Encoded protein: CANRDDLYGYTF.

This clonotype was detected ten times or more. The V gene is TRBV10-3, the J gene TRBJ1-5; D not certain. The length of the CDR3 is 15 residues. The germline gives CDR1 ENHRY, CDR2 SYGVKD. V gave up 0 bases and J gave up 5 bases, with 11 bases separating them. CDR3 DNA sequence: TGTGCCATCAGTGAGTCGGAGCTGGGCCATCAGCCCCAGCATTTT. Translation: CAISESELGHQPQHF.

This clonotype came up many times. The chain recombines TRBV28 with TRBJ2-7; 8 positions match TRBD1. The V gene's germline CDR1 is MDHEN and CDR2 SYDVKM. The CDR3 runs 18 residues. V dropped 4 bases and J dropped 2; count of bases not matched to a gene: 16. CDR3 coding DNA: TGTGCCAGCAGTTCAAAAGGCGGTCTCGGGACAGGCCCCTACGAGCAGTACTTC. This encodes CASSSKGGLGTGPYEQYF.

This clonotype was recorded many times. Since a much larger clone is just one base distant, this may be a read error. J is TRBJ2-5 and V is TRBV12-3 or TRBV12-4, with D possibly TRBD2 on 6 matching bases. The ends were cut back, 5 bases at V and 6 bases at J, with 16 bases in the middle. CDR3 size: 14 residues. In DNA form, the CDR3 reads TGTGCCAGCAGTCCAAACGCGGGAAGGAAGACCCAGTACTTC. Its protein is CASSPNAGRKTQYF.

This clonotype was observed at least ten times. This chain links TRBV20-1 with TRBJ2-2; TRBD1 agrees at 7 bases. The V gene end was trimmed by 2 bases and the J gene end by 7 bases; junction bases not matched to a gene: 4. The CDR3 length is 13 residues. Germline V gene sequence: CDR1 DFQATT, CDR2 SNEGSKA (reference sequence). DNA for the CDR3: TGCAGTGCTAGACTGGGACAGTTCGGGGAGCTGTTTTTT. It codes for CSARLGQFGELFF.

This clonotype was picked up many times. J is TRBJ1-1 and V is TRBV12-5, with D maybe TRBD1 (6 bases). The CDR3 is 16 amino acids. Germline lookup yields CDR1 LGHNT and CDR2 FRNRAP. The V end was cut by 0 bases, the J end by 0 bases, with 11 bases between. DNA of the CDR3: TGTGCTAGTGGTTTGGTACGGGCAGGGGTGAACACTGAAGCTTTCTTT. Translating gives CASGLVRAGVNTEAFF.

The CDR3, as DNA: TGTGCCAGCAGGCGTTCCGGGACAGAAGACTATGGCTACACCTTC. This sequence encodes CASRRSGTEDYGYTF. This rearrangement joins TRBV6-1 to TRBJ1-2; 7 bases line up with TRBD1. Germline CDR1 and CDR2: MNHNS and SASEGT. The CDR3 spans 15 residues. With 6 bases clipped from V and 3 bases from J, the junction kept 10 bases outside the gene matches.

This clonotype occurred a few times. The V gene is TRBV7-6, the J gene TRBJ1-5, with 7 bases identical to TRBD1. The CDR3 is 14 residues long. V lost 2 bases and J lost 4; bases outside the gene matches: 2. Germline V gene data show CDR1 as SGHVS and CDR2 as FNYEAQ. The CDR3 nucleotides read TGTGCCAGCAGCTTACAGGGGGAGAATCAGCCCCAGCATTTT. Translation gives CASSLQGENQPQHF.

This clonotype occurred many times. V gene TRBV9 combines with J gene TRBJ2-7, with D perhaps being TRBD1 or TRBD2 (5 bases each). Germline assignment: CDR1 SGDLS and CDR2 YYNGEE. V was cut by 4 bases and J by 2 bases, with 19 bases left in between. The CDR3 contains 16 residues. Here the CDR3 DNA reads TGTGCCAGCAGCCCCACCTCGGGACGGCCCACCTACGAGCAGTACTTC. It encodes CASSPTSGRPTYEQYF.